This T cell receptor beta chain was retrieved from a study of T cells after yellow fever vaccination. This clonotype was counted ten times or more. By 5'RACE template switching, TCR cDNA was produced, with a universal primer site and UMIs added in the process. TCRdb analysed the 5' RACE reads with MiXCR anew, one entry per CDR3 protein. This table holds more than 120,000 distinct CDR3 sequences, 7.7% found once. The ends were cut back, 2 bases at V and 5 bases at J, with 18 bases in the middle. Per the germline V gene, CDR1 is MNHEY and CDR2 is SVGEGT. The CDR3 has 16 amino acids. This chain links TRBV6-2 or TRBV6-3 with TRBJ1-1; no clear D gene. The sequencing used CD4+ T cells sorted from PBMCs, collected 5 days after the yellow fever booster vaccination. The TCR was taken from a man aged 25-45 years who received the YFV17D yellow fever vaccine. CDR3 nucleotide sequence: TGTGCCAGCAGTTACCCCATCGACACCTTTCGGACTGAAGCTTTCTTT. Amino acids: CASSYPIDTFRTEAFF.